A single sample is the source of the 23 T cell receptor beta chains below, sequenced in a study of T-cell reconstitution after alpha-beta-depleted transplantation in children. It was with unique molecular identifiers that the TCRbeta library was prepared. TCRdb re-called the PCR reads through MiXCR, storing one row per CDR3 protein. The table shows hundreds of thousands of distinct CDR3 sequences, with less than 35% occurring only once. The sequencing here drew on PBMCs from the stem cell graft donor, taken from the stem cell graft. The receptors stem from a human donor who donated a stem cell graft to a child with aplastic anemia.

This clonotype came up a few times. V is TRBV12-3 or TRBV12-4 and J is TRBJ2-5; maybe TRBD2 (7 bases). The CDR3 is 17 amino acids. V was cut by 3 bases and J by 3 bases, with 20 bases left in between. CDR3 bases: TGTGCCAGCAGTTTCGGGCCGCCGGGGGGCTCCGAAGAGACCCAGTACTTC. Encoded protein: CASSFGPPGGSEETQYF.

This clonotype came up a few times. Written as DNA, the CDR3 is TGTGCCACCACCGGGGACAGGGGAAACAATGAGCAGTTCTTC. Its protein product is CATTGDRGNNEQFF. V gene TRBV19 combines with J gene TRBJ2-1; 10 nucleotides match TRBD1. The length of the CDR3 is 14 residues. V was pared by 10 bases and J by 5 bases, with 8 bases of the junction left unmatched. Looked up from germline, CDR1 is LNHDA and CDR2 is SQIVND (reference sequence).

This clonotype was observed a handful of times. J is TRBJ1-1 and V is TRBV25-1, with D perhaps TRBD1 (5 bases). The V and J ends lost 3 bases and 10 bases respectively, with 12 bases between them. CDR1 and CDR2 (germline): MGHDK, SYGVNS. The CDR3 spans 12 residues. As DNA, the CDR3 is TGTGCCAGCAGTGACACAGTGGGACGAGCTTTCTTT. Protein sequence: CASSDTVGRAFF.

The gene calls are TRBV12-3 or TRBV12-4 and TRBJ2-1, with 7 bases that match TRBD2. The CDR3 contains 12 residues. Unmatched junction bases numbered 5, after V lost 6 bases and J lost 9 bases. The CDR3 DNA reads TGTGCCAGCAGACGAGCGGGAACTGAGCAGTTCTTC. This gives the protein CASRRAGTEQFF.

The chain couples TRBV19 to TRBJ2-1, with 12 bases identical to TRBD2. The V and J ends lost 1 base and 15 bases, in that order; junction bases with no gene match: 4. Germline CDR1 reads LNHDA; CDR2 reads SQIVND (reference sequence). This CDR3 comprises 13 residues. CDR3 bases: TGTGCCAGTAGTATAGTACTAGCGGGAGGCCCGTTCTTC. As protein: CASSIVLAGGPFF.

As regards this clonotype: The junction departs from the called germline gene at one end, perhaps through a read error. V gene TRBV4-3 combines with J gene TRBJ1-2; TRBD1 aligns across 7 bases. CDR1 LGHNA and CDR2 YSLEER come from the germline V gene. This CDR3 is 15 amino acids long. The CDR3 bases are TGCGCCAGCAGCCAGAGAGACAGGGCTAATTATGGCTACACCTTC. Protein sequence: CASSQRDRANYGYTF.

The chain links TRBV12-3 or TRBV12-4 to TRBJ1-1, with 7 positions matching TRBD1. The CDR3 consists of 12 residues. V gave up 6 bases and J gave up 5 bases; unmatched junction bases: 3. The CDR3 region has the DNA TGTGCCAGCAGGACAGGGATTACTGAAGCTTTCTTT. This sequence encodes CASRTGITEAFF.

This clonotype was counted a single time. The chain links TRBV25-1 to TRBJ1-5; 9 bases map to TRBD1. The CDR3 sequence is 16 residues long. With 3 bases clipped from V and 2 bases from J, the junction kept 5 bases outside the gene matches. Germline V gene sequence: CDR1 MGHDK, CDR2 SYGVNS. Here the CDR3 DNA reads TGTGCCAGCAGTGACACAGGGGGCACAGGCAATCAGCCCCAGCATTTT. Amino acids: CASSDTGGTGNQPQHF.

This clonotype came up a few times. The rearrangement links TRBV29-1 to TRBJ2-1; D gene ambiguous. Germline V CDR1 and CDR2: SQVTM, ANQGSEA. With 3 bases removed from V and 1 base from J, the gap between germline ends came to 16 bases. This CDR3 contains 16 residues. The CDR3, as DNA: TGCAGCGTTGATAAAGTTCTTGGCGGATCCTACAATGAGCAGTTCTTC. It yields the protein CSVDKVLGGSYNEQFF.

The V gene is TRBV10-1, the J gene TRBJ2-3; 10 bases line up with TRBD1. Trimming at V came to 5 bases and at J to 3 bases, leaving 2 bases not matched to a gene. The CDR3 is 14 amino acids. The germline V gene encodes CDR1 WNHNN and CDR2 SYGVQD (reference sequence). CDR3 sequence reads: CASSRDRGTDTQYF. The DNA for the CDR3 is TGCGCCAGCAGTCGGGACAGGGGAACAGATACGCAGTATTTT.

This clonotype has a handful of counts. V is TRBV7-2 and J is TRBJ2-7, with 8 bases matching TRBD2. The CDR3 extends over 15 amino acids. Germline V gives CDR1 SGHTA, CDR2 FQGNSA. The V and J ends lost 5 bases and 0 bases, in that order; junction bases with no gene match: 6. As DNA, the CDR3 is TGTGCCAGCAGCCGTGCTAGCGGGTTCTCCTACGAGCAGTACGTC. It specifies CASSRASGFSYEQYV.

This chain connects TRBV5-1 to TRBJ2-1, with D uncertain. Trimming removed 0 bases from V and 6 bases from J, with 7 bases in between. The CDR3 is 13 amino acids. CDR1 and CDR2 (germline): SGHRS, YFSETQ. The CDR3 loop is CASSLVTANEQFF. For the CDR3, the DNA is TGCGCCAGCAGCTTGGTAACAGCCAATGAGCAGTTCTTC.

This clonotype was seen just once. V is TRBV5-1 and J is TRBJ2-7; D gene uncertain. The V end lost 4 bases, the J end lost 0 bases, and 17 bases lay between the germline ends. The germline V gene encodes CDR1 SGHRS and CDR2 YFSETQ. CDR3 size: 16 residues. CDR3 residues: CASSPVDSNSSYEQYV. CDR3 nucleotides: TGCGCCAGCAGCCCCGTCGACTCCAACAGCTCCTACGAGCAGTACGTC.

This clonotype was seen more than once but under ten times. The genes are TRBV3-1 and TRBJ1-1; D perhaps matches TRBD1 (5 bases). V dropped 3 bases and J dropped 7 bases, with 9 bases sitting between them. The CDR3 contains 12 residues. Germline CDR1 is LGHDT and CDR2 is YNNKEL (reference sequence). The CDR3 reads CASSHGGHEAFF. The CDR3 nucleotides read TGTGCCAGCAGCCATGGGGGTCATGAAGCTTTCTTT.

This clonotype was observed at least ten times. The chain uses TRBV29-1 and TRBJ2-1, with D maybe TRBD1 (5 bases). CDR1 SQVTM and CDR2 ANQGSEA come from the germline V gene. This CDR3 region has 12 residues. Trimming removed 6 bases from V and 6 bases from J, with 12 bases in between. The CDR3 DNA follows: TGCAGCGTAATGACAGCCGTCAATGAGCAGTTCTTC. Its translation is CSVMTAVNEQFF.

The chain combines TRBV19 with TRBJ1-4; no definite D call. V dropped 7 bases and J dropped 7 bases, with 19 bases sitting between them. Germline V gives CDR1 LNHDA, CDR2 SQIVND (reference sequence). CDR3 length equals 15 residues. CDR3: CASTDPEVGGEKLFF. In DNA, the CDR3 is TGTGCCAGTACCGATCCGGAGGTAGGAGGTGAAAAACTGTTTTTT.

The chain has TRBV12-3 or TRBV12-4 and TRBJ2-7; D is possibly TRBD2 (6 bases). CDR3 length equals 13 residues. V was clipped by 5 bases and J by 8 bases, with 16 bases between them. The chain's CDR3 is CASSVSAGSQQYV. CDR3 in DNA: TGTGCCAGCAGTGTTTCGGCGGGAAGCCAGCAGTACGTC.

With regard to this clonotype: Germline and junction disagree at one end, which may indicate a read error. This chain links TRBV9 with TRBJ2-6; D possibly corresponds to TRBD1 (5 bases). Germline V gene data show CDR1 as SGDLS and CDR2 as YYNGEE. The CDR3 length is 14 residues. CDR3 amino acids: CASSETAGANGLTF. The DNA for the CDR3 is TGTGCCAGCAGCGAAACCGCTGGGGCCAACGGCCTGACTTTC.

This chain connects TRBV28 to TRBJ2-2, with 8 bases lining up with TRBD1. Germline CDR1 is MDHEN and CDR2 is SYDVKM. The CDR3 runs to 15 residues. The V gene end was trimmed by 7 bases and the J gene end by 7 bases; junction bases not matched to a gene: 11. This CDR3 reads CASKLDRTGSGELFF. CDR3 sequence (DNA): TGTGCCAGCAAGTTAGATCGGACAGGGAGCGGGGAGCTGTTTTTT.

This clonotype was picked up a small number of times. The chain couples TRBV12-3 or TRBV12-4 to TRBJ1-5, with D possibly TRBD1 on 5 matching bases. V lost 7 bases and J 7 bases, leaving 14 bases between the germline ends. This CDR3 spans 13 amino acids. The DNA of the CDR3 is TGTGCCAGCACCTTGCGGGGGAACCAGCCCCAGCATTTT. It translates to CASTLRGNQPQHF.

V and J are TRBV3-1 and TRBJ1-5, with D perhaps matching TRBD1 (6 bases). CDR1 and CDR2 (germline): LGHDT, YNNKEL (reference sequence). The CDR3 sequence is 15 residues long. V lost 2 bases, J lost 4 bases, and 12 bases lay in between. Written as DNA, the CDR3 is TGTGCCAGCAGCCAAAGCCCCCAGGGGAATCAGCCCCAGCATTTT. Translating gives CASSQSPQGNQPQHF.

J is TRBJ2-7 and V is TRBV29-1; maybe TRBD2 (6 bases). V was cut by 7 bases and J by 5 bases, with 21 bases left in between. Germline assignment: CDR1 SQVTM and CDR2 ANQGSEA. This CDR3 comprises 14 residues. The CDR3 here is CSAVTRGSWNEQYF. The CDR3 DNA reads TGCAGCGCAGTGACCCGGGGGTCGTGGAACGAGCAGTACTTC.

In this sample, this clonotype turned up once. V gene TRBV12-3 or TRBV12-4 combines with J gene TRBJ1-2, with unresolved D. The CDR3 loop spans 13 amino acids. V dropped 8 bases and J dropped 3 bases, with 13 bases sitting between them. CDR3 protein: CASSGSRYYGYTF. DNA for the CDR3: TGTGCCAGCTCCGGGTCCCGATACTATGGCTACACCTTC.